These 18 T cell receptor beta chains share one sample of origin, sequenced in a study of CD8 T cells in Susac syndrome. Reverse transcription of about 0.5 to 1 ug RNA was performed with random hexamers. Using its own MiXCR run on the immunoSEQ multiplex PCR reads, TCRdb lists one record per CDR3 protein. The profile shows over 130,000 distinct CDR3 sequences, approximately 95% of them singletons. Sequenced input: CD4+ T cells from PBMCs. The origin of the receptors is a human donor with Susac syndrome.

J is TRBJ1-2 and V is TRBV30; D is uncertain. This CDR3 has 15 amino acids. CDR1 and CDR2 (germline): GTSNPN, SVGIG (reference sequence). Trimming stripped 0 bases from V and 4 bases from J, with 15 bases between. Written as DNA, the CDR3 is TGTGCCTGGAGTGTAGTTGGACCAGCGGGCTATGGCTACACCTTC. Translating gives CAWSVVGPAGYGYTF.

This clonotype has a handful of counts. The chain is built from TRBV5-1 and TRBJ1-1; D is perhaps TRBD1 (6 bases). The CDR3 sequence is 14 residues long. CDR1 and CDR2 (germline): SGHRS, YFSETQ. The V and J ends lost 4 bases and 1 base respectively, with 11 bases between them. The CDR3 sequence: CASSPTDRNTEAFF. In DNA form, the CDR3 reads TGCGCCAGCAGCCCGACGGACAGGAACACTGAAGCTTTCTTT.

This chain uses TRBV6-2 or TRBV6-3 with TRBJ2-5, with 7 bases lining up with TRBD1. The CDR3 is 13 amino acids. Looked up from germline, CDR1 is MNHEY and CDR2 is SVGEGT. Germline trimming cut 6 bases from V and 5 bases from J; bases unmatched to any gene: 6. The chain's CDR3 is CASRRGGRETQYF. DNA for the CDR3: TGTGCCAGCAGACGAGGGGGCAGGGAGACCCAGTACTTC.

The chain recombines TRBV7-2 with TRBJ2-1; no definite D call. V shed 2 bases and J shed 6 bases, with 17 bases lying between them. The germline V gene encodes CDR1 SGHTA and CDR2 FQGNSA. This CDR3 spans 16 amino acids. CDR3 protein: CASSLFLMTHGNEQFF. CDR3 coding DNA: TGTGCCAGCAGCTTATTTCTGATGACGCATGGCAATGAGCAGTTCTTC.

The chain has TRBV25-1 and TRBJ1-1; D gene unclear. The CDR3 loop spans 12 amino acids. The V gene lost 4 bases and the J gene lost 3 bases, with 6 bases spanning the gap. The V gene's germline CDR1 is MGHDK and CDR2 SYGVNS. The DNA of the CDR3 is TGTGCCAGCAGTGTGGACTACACTGAAGCTTTCTTT. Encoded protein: CASSVDYTEAFF.

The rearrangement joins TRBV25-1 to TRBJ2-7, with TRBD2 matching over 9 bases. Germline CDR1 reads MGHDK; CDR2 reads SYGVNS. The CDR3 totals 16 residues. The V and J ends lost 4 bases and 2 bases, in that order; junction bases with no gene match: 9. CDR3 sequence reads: CASSGAGGSGAYEQYF. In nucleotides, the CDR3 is TGTGCCAGCAGTGGGGCGGGGGGGAGTGGTGCCTACGAGCAGTACTTC.

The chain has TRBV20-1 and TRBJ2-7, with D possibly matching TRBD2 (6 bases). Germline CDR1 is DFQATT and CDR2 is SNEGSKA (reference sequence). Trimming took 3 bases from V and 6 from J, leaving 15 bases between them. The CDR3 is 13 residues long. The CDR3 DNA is TGCAGTGCTAGGTTTCCTAGCGTACGCGAGCAGTACTTC. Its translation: CSARFPSVREQYF.

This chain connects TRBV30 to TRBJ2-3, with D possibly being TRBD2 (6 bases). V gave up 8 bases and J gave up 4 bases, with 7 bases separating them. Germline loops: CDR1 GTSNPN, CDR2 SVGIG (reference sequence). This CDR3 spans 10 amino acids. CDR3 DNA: TGTGCCGCGGGGCCAGATACGCAGTATTTT. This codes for CAAGPDTQYF.

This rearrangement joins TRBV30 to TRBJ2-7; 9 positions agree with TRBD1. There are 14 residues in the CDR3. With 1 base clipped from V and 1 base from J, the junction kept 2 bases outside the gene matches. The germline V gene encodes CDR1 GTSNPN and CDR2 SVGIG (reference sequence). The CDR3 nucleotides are TGTGCCTGGAGTGAACAGGGGGCGTCCTACGAGCAGTACTTC. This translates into CAWSEQGASYEQYF.

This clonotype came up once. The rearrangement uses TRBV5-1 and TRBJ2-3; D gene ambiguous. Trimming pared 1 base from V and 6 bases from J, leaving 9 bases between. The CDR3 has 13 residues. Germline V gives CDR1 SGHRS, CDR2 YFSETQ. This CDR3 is CASSLNGMDTQYF. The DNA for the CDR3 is TGCGCCAGCAGCTTGAATGGAATGGATACGCAGTATTTT.

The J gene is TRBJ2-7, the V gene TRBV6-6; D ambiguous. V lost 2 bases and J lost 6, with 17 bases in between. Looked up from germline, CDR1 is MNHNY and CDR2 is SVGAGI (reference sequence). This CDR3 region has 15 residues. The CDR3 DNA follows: TGTGCCAGCAGTTACCGATCTCGGTACGACGGCGAGCAGTACTTC. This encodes CASSYRSRYDGEQYF.

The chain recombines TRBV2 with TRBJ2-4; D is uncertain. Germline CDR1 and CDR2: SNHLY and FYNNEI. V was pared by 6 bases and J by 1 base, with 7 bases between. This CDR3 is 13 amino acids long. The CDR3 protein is CASRPRAKNIQYF. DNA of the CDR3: TGTGCCAGCAGACCCAGGGCCAAAAACATTCAGTACTTC.

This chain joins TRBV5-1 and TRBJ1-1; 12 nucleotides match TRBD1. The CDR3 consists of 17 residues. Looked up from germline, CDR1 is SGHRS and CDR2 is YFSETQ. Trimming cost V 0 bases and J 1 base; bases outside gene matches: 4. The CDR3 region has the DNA TGCGCCAGCAGCTTGGCGGGACAGGGGGCAGGGAACACTGAAGCTTTCTTT. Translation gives CASSLAGQGAGNTEAFF.

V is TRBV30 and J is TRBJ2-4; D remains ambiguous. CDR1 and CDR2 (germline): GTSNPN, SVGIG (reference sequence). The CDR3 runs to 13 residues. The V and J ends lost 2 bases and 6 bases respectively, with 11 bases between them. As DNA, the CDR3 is TGTGCCTGGAGTTCGACTTCGGGAAACATTCAGTACTTC. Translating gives CAWSSTSGNIQYF.

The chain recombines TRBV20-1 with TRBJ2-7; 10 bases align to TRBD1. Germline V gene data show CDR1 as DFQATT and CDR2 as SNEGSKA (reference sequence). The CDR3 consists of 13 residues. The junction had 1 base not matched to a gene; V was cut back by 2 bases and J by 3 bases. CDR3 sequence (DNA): TGCAGTGCTAGATGGGACAGGGGCTACGAGCAGTACTTC. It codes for CSARWDRGYEQYF.

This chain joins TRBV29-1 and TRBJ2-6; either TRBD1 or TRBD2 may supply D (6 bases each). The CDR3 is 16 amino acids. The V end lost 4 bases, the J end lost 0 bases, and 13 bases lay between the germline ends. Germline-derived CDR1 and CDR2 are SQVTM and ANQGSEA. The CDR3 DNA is TGCAGCGTTGCGGGGGACACTGCCTCTGGGGCCAACGTCCTGACTTTC. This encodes CSVAGDTASGANVLTF.

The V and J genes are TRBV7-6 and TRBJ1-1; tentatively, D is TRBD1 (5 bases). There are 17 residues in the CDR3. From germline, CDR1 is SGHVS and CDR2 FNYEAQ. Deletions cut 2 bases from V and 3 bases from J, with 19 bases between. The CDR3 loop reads CASSLRGRAAGHTEAFF. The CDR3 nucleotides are TGTGCCAGCAGCTTACGTGGGCGGGCTGCAGGGCACACTGAAGCTTTCTTT.

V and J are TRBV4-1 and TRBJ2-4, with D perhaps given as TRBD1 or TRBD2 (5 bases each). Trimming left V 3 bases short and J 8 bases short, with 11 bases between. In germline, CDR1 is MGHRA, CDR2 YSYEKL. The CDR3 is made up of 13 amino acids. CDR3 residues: CASSQLMGDIQYF. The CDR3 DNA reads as TGCGCCAGCAGCCAGCTAATGGGGGACATTCAGTACTTC.